This TCR beta chain was profiled in a study of shared clonotypes between healthy human individuals. As defined, naive CD8 cells were CD45RO-negative and positively selected for CCR7, with terminally differentiated effector memory CD45RA+ cells excluded. The donor population consisted of healthy HIV-negative adults with no recent acute infections or vaccinations. Notes on this clone: Its antigen is unidentified.

Study-wide findings and caveats: With four donors compared, 4.5% to 6.5% of naive CD4 clonotypes were shared.

Several immunoSEQ 96-well plates shared each subset's DNA, each plate a replicate. In the original processing: For the immunoSEQ data, sequences were junction-only without quality scores, so filtering differed. The protocol was immunoSEQ multiplex PCR, while the TCRdb copy is restricted to in-frame clones and leaves out a portion. D and trimming were read from the DNA, whereas the V and J calls and clone size are those reported in that table. The sample has about 2.2 million clones; around 93% are singletons. This clonotype originated in a man between 18 and 29 years old in good health. Some clones in this sample may be carry-over from other donors' samples. The sample taken for sequencing was naive CD8+ T cells from PBMCs.

CDR3 sequence: CASSATGKWGEQYF. DNA for the CDR3: TGTGCCAGCAGCGCTACAGGGAAATGGGGAGAGCAGTACTTC. This sequence joins TRBV7-3 and TRBJ2-7; D possibly corresponds to TRBD1 (6 bases). The germline V gene encodes CDR1 SGHTA and CDR2 FQGTGA. The CDR3 contains 14 residues. The V end lost 5 bases, the J end lost 7 bases, and 18 bases lay between the germline ends.